Below, 8 T cell receptor beta chains from the same sample are listed, as sequenced in a study of T cells after yellow fever vaccination. TCRdb re-called the 5' RACE reads with MiXCR, one entry per CDR3 protein. Here the sample spans a few hundred thousand distinct CDR3 sequences, about 7.1% being singletons. Here the sequenced sample was CD4+ T cells sorted from PBMCs, taken 15 days after the yellow fever booster vaccination. The receptors shown here come from a man aged 25 to 40 who received the YFV17D yellow fever vaccine.

This clonotype was observed a few times. The CDR3 spells CASRKDRVTEAFF. The CDR3 bases are TGTGCCAGTAGGAAGGACAGGGTGACTGAAGCTTTCTTT. The chain couples TRBV19 to TRBJ1-1, with TRBD1 matching 8 bases. The CDR3 has 13 amino acids. Trimming removed 6 bases from V and 5 bases from J; junction bases left unmatched: 5. The germline CDR1 and CDR2 sequences are LNHDA and SQIVND (reference sequence).

In its sample, this clonotype was seen many times. CDR3 sequence: CASSLAGESTDTQYF. The CDR3 DNA is TGCGCCAGCAGCTTAGCGGGAGAAAGCACAGATACGCAGTATTTT. The chain is built from TRBV5-1 and TRBJ2-3; TRBD2 matches at 8 bases. V dropped 2 bases and J dropped 0; count of bases not matched to a gene: 2. CDR1 and CDR2 from the germline V gene are SGHRS and YFSETQ. This CDR3 region has 15 residues.

The V call is TRBV20-1, the J call TRBJ2-1; TRBD2 matches 8 bases. CDR3 length equals 13 residues. The germline V gene encodes CDR1 DFQATT and CDR2 SNEGSKA (reference sequence). With 7 bases clipped from V and 3 bases from J, the junction kept 5 bases outside the gene matches. The CDR3 protein is CSGEAGVYNEQFF. DNA of the CDR3: TGCAGTGGAGAAGCGGGGGTCTACAATGAGCAGTTCTTC.

V usage is TRBV5-1 and J usage is TRBJ2-1, with a weak D call TRBD2 (6 bases). Trimming removed 4 bases from V and 9 bases from J, with 20 bases in between. Germline CDR1 is SGHRS and CDR2 is YFSETQ. The CDR3 has 15 residues. The CDR3 DNA is TGCGCCAGCAGCGTCCAGGGAGGTGACGAGGGTGAGCAGTTCTTC. This codes for CASSVQGGDEGEQFF.

This clonotype was recorded many times. No DNA is shown, since the ends of the CDR3 on it are uncertain; the CDR3 is the one TCRdb lists. This chain connects TRBV10-3 to TRBJ2-7. CDR1 is ENHRY and CDR2 is SYGVKD in the germline V gene. The CDR3 has 13 residues if both end residues are counted. This CDR3 reads CAISTSAIYEQYF.

The genes are TRBV20-1 and TRBJ1-1; 12 positions agree with TRBD1. CDR3 length: 13 amino acids. Germline CDR1 is DFQATT and CDR2 is SNEGSKA (reference sequence). The CDR3 nucleotides read TGCAGACCGGGACAGGGGGCGCGAGGTGAAGCTTTCTTT. The encoded protein is CRPGQGARGEAFF.

This clonotype was counted a few times. This chain links TRBV12-3 or TRBV12-4 with TRBJ2-1; 14 bases agree with TRBD2. V dropped 0 bases and J dropped 5; count of bases not matched to a gene: 3. This CDR3 is 17 amino acids long. CDR3 nucleotides: TGTGCCAGCAGTTTAGCCAGACTAGCGGGAGGGAACAATGAGCAGTTCTTC. Protein product: CASSLARLAGGNNEQFF.

This clonotype has just a few counts. This chain uses TRBV6-2 or TRBV6-3 with TRBJ2-7, with 7 positions matching TRBD2. The CDR3 is 14 residues long. The V segment lost 4 bases and the J segment 4 bases; nucleotides outside the gene matches: 7. CDR1 and CDR2 (germline): MNHEY, SVGEGT. The CDR3 loop reads CASSSASGEYEQYF. The CDR3 DNA sequence: TGTGCCAGCAGTTCGGCTAGCGGAGAATACGAGCAGTACTTC.